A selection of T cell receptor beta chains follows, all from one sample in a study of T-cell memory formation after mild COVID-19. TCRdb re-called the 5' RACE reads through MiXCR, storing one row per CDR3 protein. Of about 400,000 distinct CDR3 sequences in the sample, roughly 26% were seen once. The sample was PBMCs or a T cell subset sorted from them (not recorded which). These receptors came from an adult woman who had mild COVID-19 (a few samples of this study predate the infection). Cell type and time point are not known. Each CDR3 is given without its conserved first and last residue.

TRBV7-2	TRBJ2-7	ASSFGQGPYEQY
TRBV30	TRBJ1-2	AWSPGWGYGYT
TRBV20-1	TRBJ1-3	SAAEKGSGNTIY
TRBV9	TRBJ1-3	ASSVQEGAGNTIY
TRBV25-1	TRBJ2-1	ASSEYGASYNEQF
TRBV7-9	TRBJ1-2	ASSSVFWGELMGYT
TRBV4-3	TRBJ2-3	ASSPDGKGDTQY
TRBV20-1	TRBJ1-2	SRPFLWGYT
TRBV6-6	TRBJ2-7	ASTAGMGESSYEQY
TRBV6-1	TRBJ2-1	ASRAGTASYNEQF
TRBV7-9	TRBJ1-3	ASSLRSQDGKSSGNTIY
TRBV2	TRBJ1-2	ASRGQDPYGYT
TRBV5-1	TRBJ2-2	ASSASGPRTGELF
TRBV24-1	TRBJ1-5	ATSDSGGLVQPQH
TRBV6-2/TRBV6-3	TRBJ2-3	ASSYRERITDTQY
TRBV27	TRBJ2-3	ASIGAGRRDTQY